This TCR beta chain comes out of a study of Ad26.COV2.S vaccination and SARS-CoV-2 variants. General observations from the study: Vaccinated and placebo-treated recipients had similar non-spike TCR breadth. Vaccinees displayed broader spike-specific TCR repertoires than placebo recipients.

This sample's treatment: around 19 received Ad26.COV2.S at low or high dose, single or two shots; about 5 received placebo; per-sample allocation not given. Day 63 after the first vaccine or placebo injection was the time point for sampling. An Ad26 vector carrying the Wuhan-strain SARS-CoV-2 spike served as the vaccine. Sequenced by immunoSEQ multiplex PCR; TCRdb stores in-frame clones only, minus some. The sample carries 380,000 or so clones, 83% recorded once. Note on this clone: Its antigen is not identified.

CDR1 is LGHDT, CDR2 YNNKEL, per germline (reference sequence). The CDR3 consists of 15 residues. The V end was cut by 5 bases, the J end by 4 bases, with 17 bases between. This TCR was sampled from a person between 18 and 65 years old who received the Ad26.COV2.S COVID-19 vaccine or a placebo. The genes are TRBV3-1 (or the pseudogene TRBV3-2) and TRBJ1-2, with D unclear. The input for sequencing was peripheral blood, taken in a trial of Ad26.COV2.S vaccine versus placebo. CDR3 protein: CASSNPPGGPYGYTF. In nucleotides, the CDR3 is TGTGCCAGCAGCAATCCCCCCGGCGGTCCCTATGGCTACACCTTC.